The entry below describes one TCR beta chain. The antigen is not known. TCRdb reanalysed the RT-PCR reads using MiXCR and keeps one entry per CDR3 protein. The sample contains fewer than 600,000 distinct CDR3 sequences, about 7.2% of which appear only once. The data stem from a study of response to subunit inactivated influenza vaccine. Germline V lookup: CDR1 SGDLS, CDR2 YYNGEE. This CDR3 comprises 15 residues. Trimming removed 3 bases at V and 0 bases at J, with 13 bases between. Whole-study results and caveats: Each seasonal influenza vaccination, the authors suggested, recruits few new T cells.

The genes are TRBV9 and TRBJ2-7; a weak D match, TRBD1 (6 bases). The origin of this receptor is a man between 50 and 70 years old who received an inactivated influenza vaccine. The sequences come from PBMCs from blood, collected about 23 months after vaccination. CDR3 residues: CASSATWDNSYEQYF. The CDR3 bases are TGTGCCAGCAGCGCAACCTGGGACAACTCCTACGAGCAGTACTTC.